A single sample gave rise to the 28 T cell receptor beta chains below, sequenced in a study of CD8+CD57+ T cells in acquired aplastic anemia. Flow cytometry had shown expanded CD8+CD57+ cells in the patients chosen for sequencing. Using genomic DNA as the template, TCR beta VDJ and CDR3 profiling was carried out. Using its own MiXCR run on the reads, TCRdb lists one record per CDR3 protein. The sample has 150,000 to 200,000 distinct CDR3 sequences, about half seen once. Sequencing was done on a sample of sorted CD4+, CD8+, or CD8+CD57+ T cells (not recorded which) from PBMCs. These TCRs come from a human donor with aplastic anemia.

This clonotype was counted many times. V and J are TRBV9 and TRBJ1-2, with D perhaps TRBD1 (5 bases). Trimming took off 4 bases at V and 6 bases at J, with 13 bases between the two ends. The CDR3 runs to 13 residues. CDR1 and CDR2 (germline): SGDLS, YYNGEE. This CDR3 is CASSPGLRDGYTF. CDR3 nucleotide sequence: TGTGCCAGCAGCCCAGGGCTCCGAGATGGCTACACCTTC. Supplemented by reference TRBV9 and TRBJ1-2, the full variable domain reads DSGVTQTPKHLITATGQRVTLRCSPRSGDLSVYWYQQSLDQGLQFLIQYYNGEERAKGNILERFSAQQFPDLHSELNLSSLELGDSALYFCASSPGLRDGYTFGSGTRLTVV.

This chain links TRBV29-1 with TRBJ1-2; TRBD1 matches 7 bases. The CDR3 consists of 13 residues. Germline assignment: CDR1 SQVTM and CDR2 ANQGSEA. The V segment lost 6 bases and the J segment 4 bases; nucleotides outside the gene matches: 8. The CDR3 sequence is CSVPGQRAYGYTF. The CDR3 DNA sequence: TGCAGCGTGCCGGGACAGCGGGCCTATGGCTACACCTTC.

The V gene is TRBV11-2, the J gene TRBJ1-5; 9 positions match TRBD1. V dropped 4 bases and J dropped 6; count of bases not matched to a gene: 10. Per germline, CDR1 SGHAT and CDR2 FQNNGV. The CDR3 totals 16 residues. The CDR3: CASSSTTGGAGQPQHF. Here the CDR3 DNA reads TGTGCCAGCAGCTCGACTACAGGGGGCGCGGGTCAGCCCCAGCATTTT.

J is TRBJ2-3 and V is TRBV7-2; D remains unclear. CDR3 length: 13 amino acids. Per the germline V gene, CDR1 is SGHTA and CDR2 is FQGNSA. V lost 5 bases and J 5 bases, leaving 11 bases between the germline ends. The CDR3 region is CASSPPEQDTQYF. CDR3 nucleotides: TGTGCCAGCAGCCCCCCAGAACAAGATACGCAGTATTTT.

This chain connects TRBV10-3 to TRBJ2-3, with D perhaps TRBD2 (7 bases). Between the trimmed V and J ends, which lost 2 bases and 4 bases, there was a span of 16 bases. This CDR3 region has 16 residues. Germline CDR1 ENHRY, CDR2 SYGVKD. The CDR3 loop reads CAISEPLGGAPDTQYF. The CDR3 region has the DNA TGTGCCATCAGTGAGCCGCTAGGGGGGGCCCCAGATACGCAGTATTTT.

About this clonotype itself: A much larger clone differs from this one at a single base, so this may be a read error. V and J are TRBV5-1 and TRBJ2-7; no clear D. The germline V gene encodes CDR1 SGHRS and CDR2 YFSETQ. Trimming removed 4 bases at V and 6 bases at J, with 14 bases between. The CDR3 has 13 amino acids. The CDR3: CASSPVGVGEQYF. In DNA, the CDR3 is TGCGCCAGCAGCCCTGTTGGGGTTGGCGAGCAGTACTTC. The full variable domain, with the rest looked up from reference TRBV5-1 and TRBJ2-7, is KAGVTQTPRYLIKTRGQQVTLSCSPISGHRSVSWYQQTPGQGLQFLFEYFSETQRNKGNFPGRFSGRQFSNSRSEMNVSTLELGDSALYLCASSPVGVGEQYFGPGTRLTVT.

This clonotype was seen many times. The chain couples TRBV5-6 to TRBJ1-2; 7 nucleotides line up with TRBD1. V shed 2 bases, J shed 3 bases, and the junction held 1 base outside the gene matches. Germline values: CDR1 SGHDT, CDR2 YYEEEE. The CDR3 spans 13 residues. The CDR3 DNA sequence: TGTGCCAGCAGCTTTACAGGGGACTATGGCTACACCTTC. Its protein product is CASSFTGDYGYTF.

Turning to this clonotype: A much larger clone differs by one base, so this may be a read error. The chain carries TRBV6-1 and TRBJ2-2; TRBD1 aligns across 12 bases. CDR1 and CDR2 (germline): MNHNS, SASEGT. CDR3 length equals 15 residues. Here the CDR3 DNA reads TGTGCCGGCAGGGGACAGGGGGCTAACACCGGGGAGCTGTTTTTT. Encoded protein: CAGRGQGANTGELFF.

There are a few counts of this clonotype. The chain links TRBV24-1 to TRBJ2-7; tentative D call: TRBD1 (5 bases). There are 13 residues in the CDR3. The V gene's germline CDR1 is KGHDR and CDR2 SFDVKD. V lost 3 bases and J lost 1, with 6 bases in between. CDR3 nucleotides: TGTGCCACCAGTGATGGGGCGTCCTACGAGCAGTACTTC. It codes for CATSDGASYEQYF.

The count of this clonotype is one. The final CDR3 position lacks the conserved phenylalanine or tryptophan, pointing to a likely read error. The rearrangement links TRBV12-3 or TRBV12-4 to TRBJ2-1, with 10 bases fitting TRBD2. The CDR3 loop spans 20 amino acids. V shed 3 bases and J 1 base; nucleotides not matched to a gene: 15. In DNA form, the CDR3 reads TGTGCCAGCAGTTTGGGGGGACTAGCGCTTCTCCCACCATCCTACAATGAGCAGTTCCTC. This translates into CASSLGGLALLPPSYNEQFL.

The chain links TRBV24-1 to TRBJ1-5; perhaps TRBD1 as D (6 bases). The CDR3 totals 16 residues. V gave up 9 bases and J gave up 1 base, with 18 bases separating them. Germline V CDR1 and CDR2: KGHDR, SFDVKD. The CDR3 loop is CATPQSGARSNQPQHF. CDR3 nucleotides: TGTGCCACCCCACAATCGGGGGCGAGAAGCAATCAGCCCCAGCATTTT.

This clonotype showed up just once. Possible read error: a much larger clone is one base away. The chain couples TRBV12-3 or TRBV12-4 to TRBJ1-1; 8 positions match TRBD1. The CDR3 contains 16 residues. V dropped 5 bases and J dropped 6; count of bases not matched to a gene: 14. This CDR3 is CASSPKDRVFNAEAFF. The CDR3 nucleotides read TGTGCCAGCAGTCCGAAGGACAGGGTGTTTAACGCTGAAGCTTTCTTT.

The chain joins TRBV20-1 to TRBJ2-7; D uncertain. This CDR3 region has 12 residues. Germline V gene lookup returns CDR1 DFQATT and CDR2 SNEGSKA (reference sequence). V was cut by 1 base and J by 0 bases, with 4 bases left in between. CDR3 protein: CSARGHSYEQYF. The CDR3 DNA is TGCAGTGCTAGAGGCCACTCCTACGAGCAGTACTTC.

This chain connects TRBV5-4 to TRBJ1-4; TRBD1 is a possible D gene (6 bases). Trimming cost V 4 bases and J 5 bases, with 12 bases left between them. This CDR3 has 14 residues. CDR1 and CDR2 from the germline V gene are SGHNT and YYREEE (reference sequence). CDR3 residues: CASSPGDGNEKLFF. The CDR3 region has the DNA TGTGCCAGCAGCCCAGGGGACGGAAATGAAAAACTGTTTTTT.

This clonotype was seen only once. V usage is TRBV12-3 or TRBV12-4 and J usage is TRBJ2-7; 7 nucleotides match TRBD2. This CDR3 spans 15 amino acids. After removal of 2 bases from V and 3 bases from J, the junction contained 7 bases not matched to a gene. The CDR3 DNA is TGTGCCAGCAGTTTAATGACTAGCAGTAGCTACGAGCAGTACTTC. This translates into CASSLMTSSSYEQYF.

This clonotype was detected a few times. This rearrangement joins TRBV15 to TRBJ2-3; no reliable D call. The germline V and J ends were trimmed by 8 bases and 4 bases, with 13 bases remaining between them. The CDR3 contains 13 residues. Germline lookup yields CDR1 LNHNV and CDR2 YYDKDF (reference sequence). The chain's CDR3 is CATVDGGADTQYF. CDR3 nucleotides: TGTGCCACCGTTGATGGCGGCGCAGATACGCAGTATTTT.

The chain couples TRBV4-2 to TRBJ2-2; 8 positions match TRBD2. Germline loops: CDR1 LGHNA, CDR2 YNFKEQ. This CDR3 has 20 amino acids. The V segment lost 4 bases and the J segment 1 base; nucleotides outside the gene matches: 17. This CDR3 is CASSRRPPQLAGKNTGELFF. CDR3 DNA sequence: TGTGCCAGCAGCCGGAGGCCCCCTCAATTAGCGGGGAAGAACACCGGGGAGCTGTTTTTT.

This clonotype showed up many times. V gene TRBV11-1 combines with J gene TRBJ2-3; D is uncertain. Between the trimmed V and J ends, which lost 3 bases and 2 bases, there was a span of 9 bases. The CDR3 has 14 amino acids. Germline V gene lookup returns CDR1 SGHAT and CDR2 FQDESV (reference sequence). The CDR3, as DNA: TGTGCCAGCAGCTTGAGACCTGACACAGATACGCAGTATTTT. As protein: CASSLRPDTDTQYF.

The chain is built from TRBV12-3 or TRBV12-4 and TRBJ2-7, with D unclear. The CDR3 spans 13 residues. V was trimmed by 6 bases and J by 4 bases, leaving 13 bases between them. The CDR3 reads CASRKGSRYEQYF. Here the CDR3 DNA reads TGTGCCAGCAGAAAGGGCTCCCGATACGAGCAGTACTTC.

In this sample, this clonotype turned up many times. An end of the junction does not agree with germline; a read error may underlie this. The chain combines TRBV5-6 with TRBJ2-5; 8 bases align to TRBD2. Germline CDR1 reads SGHDT; CDR2 reads YYEEEE. This CDR3 comprises 16 residues. The CDR3 loop is CASSLARLASGETQYF. In DNA form, the CDR3 reads TGTGCCAGCAGTTTGGCCAGACTAGCGAGTGGAGAGACCCAGTACTTC.

The chain links TRBV10-3 to TRBJ2-3, with TRBD2 matching over 7 bases. From germline, CDR1 is ENHRY and CDR2 SYGVKD. The length of the CDR3 is 15 residues. Unmatched junction bases numbered 5, after V lost 3 bases and J lost 2 bases. The CDR3: CAISERRGFTDTQYF. The DNA of the CDR3 is TGTGCCATCAGTGAAAGGCGGGGGTTCACAGATACGCAGTATTTT.

V is TRBV14 and J is TRBJ1-6; 7 bases fit TRBD1. The CDR3 loop spans 14 amino acids. J was trimmed by 7 bases and V by 4 bases; bases with no gene match: 4. Germline loops: CDR1 SGHDN, CDR2 FVKESK. CDR3 nucleotides: TGTGCCAGCAGCCTGACAGGGTTCAATTCACCCCTCCACTTT. Translation gives CASSLTGFNSPLHF.

The rearrangement uses TRBV19 and TRBJ1-6; TRBD1 might be the D (5 bases). The V gene's germline CDR1 is LNHDA and CDR2 SQIVND (reference sequence). V gave up 5 bases and J gave up 8 bases, with 19 bases separating them. CDR3 length: 16 residues. The CDR3 reads CASSLVYGTADSPLHF. The CDR3 DNA follows: TGTGCCAGTAGTCTGGTGTACGGGACGGCGGATTCACCCCTCCACTTT.

This clonotype was seen repeatedly, ten times or more. In nucleotides, the CDR3 is TGCGCCAGCAGCTTGAATGGCGGAGGGACTGAAGCTTTCTTT. It codes for CASSLNGGGTEAFF. The rearrangement joins TRBV5-1 to TRBJ1-1; D not resolved. CDR1 and CDR2 (germline): SGHRS, YFSETQ. This CDR3 region has 14 residues. Trimming cost V 1 base and J 5 bases, with 12 bases left between them.

The chain has TRBV10-3 and TRBJ2-7, with D possibly TRBD1 on 6 matching bases. Germline V CDR1 and CDR2: ENHRY, SYGVKD. Trimming cost V 4 bases and J 2 bases, with 15 bases left between them. The CDR3 sequence is 15 residues long. The CDR3 protein is CAISVGGRGPYEQYF. CDR3 coding DNA: TGTGCCATCAGTGTTGGGGGCAGGGGCCCCTACGAGCAGTACTTC.

The V and J genes are TRBV7-6 and TRBJ2-7; no clear D gene. This CDR3 has 13 residues. Looked up from germline, CDR1 is SGHVS and CDR2 is FNYEAQ. V was clipped by 5 bases and J by 0 bases, with 8 bases between them. DNA of the CDR3: TGTGCCAGCAGCGACACGAGCTCCTACGAGCAGTACTTC. This codes for CASSDTSSYEQYF.

This clonotype was counted only a few times. This rearrangement joins TRBV15 to TRBJ2-3, with TRBD1 matching over 9 bases. With 1 base clipped from V and 4 bases from J, the junction kept 9 bases outside the gene matches. Germline V gene data show CDR1 as LNHNV and CDR2 as YYDKDF (reference sequence). The CDR3 is 17 amino acids. The CDR3 loop reads CATSRAGPGQGADTQYF. In nucleotides, the CDR3 is TGTGCCACCAGCAGAGCCGGTCCGGGACAGGGTGCAGATACGCAGTATTTT.

In its sample, this clonotype was seen a few times. This chain connects TRBV25-1 to TRBJ2-5; 9 bases are shared with TRBD1. The germline V gene has CDR1 MGHDK and CDR2 SYGVNS. This CDR3 has 14 amino acids. Trimming at V came to 2 bases and at J to 5 bases, leaving 3 bases not matched to a gene. In nucleotides, the CDR3 is TGTGCCAGCAGTGAACACAGGGGGCAGGAGACCCAGTACTTC. It encodes CASSEHRGQETQYF.